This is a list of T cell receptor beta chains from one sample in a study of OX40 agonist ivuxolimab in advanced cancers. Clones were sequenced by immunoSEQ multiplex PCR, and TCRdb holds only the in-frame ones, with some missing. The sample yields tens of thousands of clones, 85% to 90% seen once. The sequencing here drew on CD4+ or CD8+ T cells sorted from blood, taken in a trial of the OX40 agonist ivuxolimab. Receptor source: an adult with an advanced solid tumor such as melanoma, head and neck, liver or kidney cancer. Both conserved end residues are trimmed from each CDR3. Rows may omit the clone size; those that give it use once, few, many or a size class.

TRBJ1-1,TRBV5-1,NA,ASSLDLAATEAF
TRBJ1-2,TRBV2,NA,ASRDLLDYGYT
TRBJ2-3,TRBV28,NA,ASETWLAGAGNITDTQY
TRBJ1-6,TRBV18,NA,ASSSGPFYNSPLH
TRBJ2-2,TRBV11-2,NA,ASSWNRDPNYGELF
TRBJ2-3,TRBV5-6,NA,ASSHDREHTDTQY
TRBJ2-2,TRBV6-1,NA,ASSPGLVGSGELF
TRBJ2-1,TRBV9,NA,ASQTGYGYNEQF
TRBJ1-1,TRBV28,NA,ASSQRGLGAEAF
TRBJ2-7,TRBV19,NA,ASSIGTGTYEQY
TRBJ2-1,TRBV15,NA,ATLAPPYNEQF
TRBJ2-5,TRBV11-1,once,ASSLFGRETQY
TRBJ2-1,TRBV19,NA,ASSISRGQSYNEQF
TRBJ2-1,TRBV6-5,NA,ASSSSGVSYNEQF
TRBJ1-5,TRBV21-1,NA,ASSKRILGRDQPQH
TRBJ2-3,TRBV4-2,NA,ASSQEAATSLTDTQY
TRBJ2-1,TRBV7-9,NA,ASRSGTYNEQF
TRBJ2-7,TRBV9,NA,ASSAGFLYEQY
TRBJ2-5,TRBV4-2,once,ASSQAAGRGGLETQY
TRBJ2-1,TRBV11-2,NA,ASSLLAGGPNEQF
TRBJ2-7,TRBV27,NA,ASSFGTSAEQY
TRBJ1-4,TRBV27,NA,ASSLQGGSEKLF
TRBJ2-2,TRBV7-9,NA,ASSSIGASGGELF
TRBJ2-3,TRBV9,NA,ASSWTSGSTDTQY
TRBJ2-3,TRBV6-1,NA,ASIFWAGNTDTQY
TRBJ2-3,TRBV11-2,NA,ASSPPSTDTQY
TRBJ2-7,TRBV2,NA,ASSDVTSGGASYEQY